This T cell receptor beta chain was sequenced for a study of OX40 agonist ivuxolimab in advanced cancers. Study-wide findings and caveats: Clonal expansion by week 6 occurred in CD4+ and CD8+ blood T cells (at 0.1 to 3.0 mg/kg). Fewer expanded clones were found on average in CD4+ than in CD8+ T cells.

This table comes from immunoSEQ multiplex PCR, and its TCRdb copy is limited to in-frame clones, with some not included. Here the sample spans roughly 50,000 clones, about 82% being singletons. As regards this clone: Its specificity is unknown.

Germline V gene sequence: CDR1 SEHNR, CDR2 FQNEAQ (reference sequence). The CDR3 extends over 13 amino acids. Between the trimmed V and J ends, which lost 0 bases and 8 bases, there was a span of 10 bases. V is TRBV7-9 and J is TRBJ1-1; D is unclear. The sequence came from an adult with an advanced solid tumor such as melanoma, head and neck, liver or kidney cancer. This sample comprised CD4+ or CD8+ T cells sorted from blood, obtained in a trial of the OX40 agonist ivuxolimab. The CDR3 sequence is CASSLAPNREAFF. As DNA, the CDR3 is TGTGCCAGCAGCTTAGCTCCGAACAGAGAAGCTTTCTTT.